This TCR beta chain was sequenced for a study of blood T cells in healthy people across ages. Next came a second PCR, run for about 7 to 12 cycles, which used a sample-barcoded 5' primer along with a J-beta primer mix. TCRdb itself ran the 5' RACE reads through MiXCR, one entry per CDR3 protein. The sample records fewer than 800,000 distinct CDR3 sequences, about 21% being singletons. This clonotype was seen a few times. CDR1 is SGHRS and CDR2 is YFSETQ in the germline V gene. This CDR3 is built from 15 residues. Sample: blood. The sequence came from a man aged 65 to 85 in good health. This chain uses TRBV5-1 with TRBJ2-5; TRBD2 matches 12 bases. The J call may not be correct, given that the DNA end is closer to TRBJ2-1. CDR3: CASSGTSGPYNEQFF. The CDR3 region has the DNA TGCGCCAGCAGCGGGACTAGCGGGCCTTACAATGAGCAGTTCTTC.